This TCR beta chain was sequenced for a study of T cell changes during pregnancy in multiple sclerosis. CDR1 and CDR2 from the germline V gene are MNHEY and SMNVEV (reference sequence). Between the trimmed V and J ends, which lost 0 bases and 4 bases, there was a span of 16 bases. This CDR3 is built from 16 residues. Only in-frame clones appear in the TCRdb table, and some are missing; sequencing was by immunoSEQ multiplex PCR. The sample contains under 40,000 clones, around 90% of which appear only once. The sequence was collected from a female donor in good health, enrolled as a control in a pregnancy study. The starting material was CD4+ T cells from peripheral blood mononuclear cells, obtained in the third trimester of pregnancy. V usage is TRBV27 and J usage is TRBJ2-7; D is possibly TRBD2 (6 bases). CDR3 sequence: CASSLSPTAGWYEQYF. The CDR3 nucleotides read TGTGCCAGCAGTTTATCCCCGACGGCGGGATGGTACGAGCAGTACTTC.